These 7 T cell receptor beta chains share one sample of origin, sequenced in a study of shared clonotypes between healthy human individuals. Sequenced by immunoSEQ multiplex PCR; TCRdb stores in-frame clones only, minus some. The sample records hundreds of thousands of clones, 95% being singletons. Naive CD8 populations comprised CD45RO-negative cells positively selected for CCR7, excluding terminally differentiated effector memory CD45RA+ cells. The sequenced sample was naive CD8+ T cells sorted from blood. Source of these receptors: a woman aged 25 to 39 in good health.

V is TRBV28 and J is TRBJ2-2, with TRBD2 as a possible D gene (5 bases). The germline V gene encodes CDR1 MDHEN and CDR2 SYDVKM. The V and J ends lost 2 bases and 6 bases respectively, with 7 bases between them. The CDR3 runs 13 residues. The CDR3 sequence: CASSLIGAGELFF. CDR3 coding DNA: TGTGCCAGCAGTTTAATCGGGGCCGGGGAGCTGTTTTTT.

CDR3 region: CASSPLTSGDSYEQYF. Here the CDR3 DNA reads TGTGCCAGCAGTCCCCTGACTAGCGGAGACTCCTACGAGCAGTACTTC. This chain uses TRBV27 with TRBJ2-7, with 9 positions matching TRBD2. V gave up 5 bases and J gave up 0 bases; unmatched junction bases: 8. Germline V CDR1 and CDR2: MNHEY, SMNVEV (reference sequence). The CDR3 totals 16 residues.

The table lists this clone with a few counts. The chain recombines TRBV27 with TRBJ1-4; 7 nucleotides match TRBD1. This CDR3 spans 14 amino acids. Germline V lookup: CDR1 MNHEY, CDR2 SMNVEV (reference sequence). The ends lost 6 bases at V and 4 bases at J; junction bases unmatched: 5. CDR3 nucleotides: TGTGCCAGCAGCCAGGGACAGCTTAATGAAAAACTGTTTTTT. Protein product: CASSQGQLNEKLFF.

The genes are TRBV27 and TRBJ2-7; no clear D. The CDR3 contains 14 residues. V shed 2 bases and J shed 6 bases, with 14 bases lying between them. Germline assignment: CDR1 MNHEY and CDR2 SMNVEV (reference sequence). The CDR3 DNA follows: TGTGCCAGCAGTTTACTCGGGTTTGATGGCGAGCAGTACTTC. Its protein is CASSLLGFDGEQYF.

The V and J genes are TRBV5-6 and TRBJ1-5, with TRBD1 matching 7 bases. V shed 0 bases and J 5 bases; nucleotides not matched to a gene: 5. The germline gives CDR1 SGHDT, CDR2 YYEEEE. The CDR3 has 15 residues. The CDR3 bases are TGTGCCAGCAGCTTGGGGCAGGGGGTCGATCAGCCCCAGCATTTT. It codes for CASSLGQGVDQPQHF.

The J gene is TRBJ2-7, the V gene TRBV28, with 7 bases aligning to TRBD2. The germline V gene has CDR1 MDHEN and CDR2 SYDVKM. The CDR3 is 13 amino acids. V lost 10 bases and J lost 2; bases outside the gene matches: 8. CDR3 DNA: TGTGCCATCGCTAGCGGAACCCCCTACGAGCAGTACTTC. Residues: CAIASGTPYEQYF.

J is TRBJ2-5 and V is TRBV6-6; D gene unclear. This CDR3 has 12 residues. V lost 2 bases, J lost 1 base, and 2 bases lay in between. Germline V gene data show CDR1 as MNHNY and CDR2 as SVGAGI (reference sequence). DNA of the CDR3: TGTGCCAGCAGTTACCTCCAAGAGACCCAGTACTTC. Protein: CASSYLQETQYF.